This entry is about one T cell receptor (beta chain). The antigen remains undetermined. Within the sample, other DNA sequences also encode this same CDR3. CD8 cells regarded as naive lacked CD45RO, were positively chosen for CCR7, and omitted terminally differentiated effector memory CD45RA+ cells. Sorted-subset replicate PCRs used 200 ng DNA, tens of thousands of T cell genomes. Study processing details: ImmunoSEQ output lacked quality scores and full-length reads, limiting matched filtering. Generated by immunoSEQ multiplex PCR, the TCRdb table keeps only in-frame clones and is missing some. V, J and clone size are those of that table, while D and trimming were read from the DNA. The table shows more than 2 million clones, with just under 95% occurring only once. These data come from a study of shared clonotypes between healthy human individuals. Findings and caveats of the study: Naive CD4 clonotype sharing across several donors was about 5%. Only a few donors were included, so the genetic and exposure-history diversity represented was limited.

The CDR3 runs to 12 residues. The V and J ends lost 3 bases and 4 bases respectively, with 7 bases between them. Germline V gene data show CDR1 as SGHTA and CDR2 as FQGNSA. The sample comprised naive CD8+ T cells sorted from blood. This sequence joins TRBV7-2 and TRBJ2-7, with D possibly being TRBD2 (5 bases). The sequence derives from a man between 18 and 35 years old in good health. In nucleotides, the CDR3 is TGTGCCAGCAGCTTCAGCGGTTACGAGCAGTACTTC. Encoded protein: CASSFSGYEQYF.